This T cell receptor (beta chain) is from a study of blood T cell repertoires in COVID-19. About the research overall: COVID-19 samples from acute and convalescent phases originated in the United States, Italy and Spain.

During the 2 weeks before they entered the study, exposed participants had met someone with a PCR-confirmed or clinician-diagnosed COVID-19 case. In this sample, this clone turned up a few times. Methods used by the authors: From reference gene primer amplification, estimates of nucleated cell counts were derived. Sequenced by immunoSEQ multiplex PCR; TCRdb stores in-frame clones only, minus some. V and J calls and clone size are as listed in that table; D and trimming were resolved from the DNA. The sample contains some 360,000 clones, roughly 90% of which appear only once. The CDR3 is 13 amino acids. Germline CDR1 is DFQATT and CDR2 is SNEGSKA (reference sequence). After removal of 3 bases from V and 4 bases from J, the junction contained 3 bases not matched to a gene.

This receptor was taken from a woman aged 25 to 39 who had been exposed to COVID-19. The chain carries TRBV20-1 and TRBJ1-5, with TRBD1 matching 7 bases. The sample comprised PBMCs or T cells enriched from blood (not recorded which). CDR3 sequence reads: CSASWDRNQPQHF. The DNA for the CDR3 is TGCAGTGCTAGTTGGGACAGAAATCAGCCCCAGCATTTT.